The 25 T cell receptor beta chains in this list originate from one sample, sequenced in a study of cytomegalovirus exposure and HLA in healthy donors. Amplification used 60 Vbeta primers and 13 Jbeta primers. The assay was immunoSEQ multiplex PCR, and TCRdb's table has in-frame clones only and misses some. The table has about 180,000 clones, roughly 80% seen once. Sequencing used PBMCs. These receptors originate from a woman between 50 and 59 years old in good health and CMV-seronegative.

This chain links TRBV5-4 with TRBJ1-1; tentatively, D is TRBD1 (6 bases). CDR1 and CDR2 (germline): SGHNT, YYREEE (reference sequence). The CDR3 runs 14 residues. Trimming took off 0 bases at V and 7 bases at J, with 13 bases between the two ends. CDR3 nucleotides: TGTGCCAGCAGCTTGGGACGGACAGTCAATGAAGCTTTCTTT. Protein: CASSLGRTVNEAFF.

The gene calls are TRBV5-1 and TRBJ1-1; 7 bases match TRBD1. V lost 4 bases and J lost 11; bases outside the gene matches: 8. The CDR3 has 12 residues. Germline CDR1 is SGHRS and CDR2 is YFSETQ. The CDR3 DNA sequence: TGCGCCAGCAGCGAAACAGGGGATAGGGCTTTCTTT. It codes for CASSETGDRAFF.

The rearrangement links TRBV9 to TRBJ2-2, with 13 nucleotides matching TRBD2. Germline CDR1 reads SGDLS; CDR2 reads YYNGEE. With V trimmed by 0 bases and J by 4 bases, 3 bases remained unmatched. This CDR3 is built from 17 residues. CDR3 loop: CASSVETSGGVTGELFF. The CDR3 DNA reads as TGTGCCAGCAGCGTAGAAACTAGCGGGGGGGTCACCGGGGAGCTGTTTTTT.

The genes are TRBV21-1 and TRBJ2-6; the table's TRBD2 call for D was not verified on the DNA. TRBV21-1 is listed as a pseudogene. This CDR3 has 21 residues. The CDR3 is CASSKARGEGGNLRGANVLTF. For the CDR3, the DNA is TGTGCCAGCAGCAAAGCGCGCGGGGAGGGGGGAAACCTTCGTGGGGCCAACGTCCTGACTTTC.

This clone was counted a single time. The chain joins TRBV6-1 to TRBJ1-4; 7 positions match TRBD1. Trimming removed 4 bases from V and 7 bases from J; junction bases left unmatched: 12. Germline lookup yields CDR1 MNHNS and CDR2 SASEGT. The CDR3 contains 16 residues. Written as DNA, the CDR3 is TGTGCCAGCAGTGCGATTCGACAGGGCGGGCGTGAAAAACTGTTTTTT. It translates to CASSAIRQGGREKLFF.

Regarding this clone: The sample carries other DNA sequences with the same CDR3. The chain is built from TRBV5-1 and TRBJ2-1; TRBD2 aligns across 7 bases. After removal of 0 bases from V and 1 base from J, the junction contained 1 base not matched to a gene. Germline-derived CDR1 and CDR2 are SGHRS and YFSETQ. This CDR3 comprises 15 residues. CDR3 amino acids: CASSLGGGSYNEQFF. The DNA of the CDR3 is TGCGCCAGCAGCTTGGGCGGGGGTTCCTACAATGAGCAGTTCTTC. The full variable domain, in which reference TRBV5-1 and TRBJ2-1 provide the parts outside the CDR3, is KAGVTQTPRYLIKTRGQQVTLSCSPISGHRSVSWYQQTPGQGLQFLFEYFSETQRNKGNFPGRFSGRQFSNSRSEMNVSTLELGDSALYLCASSLGGGSYNEQFFGPGTRLTVL.

Comments on this clone: One end of the junction is discordant with germline, which a read error may explain. The J gene is TRBJ2-7, the V gene TRBV5-6; 7 nucleotides line up with TRBD1. The CDR3 extends over 13 amino acids. The V gene's germline CDR1 is SGHDT and CDR2 YYEEEE. As DNA, the CDR3 is TGTGCTAGCAGCCTCCGGACAGGCCCGATAGAGTACTTC. Its translation: CASSLRTGPIEYF.

This rearrangement joins TRBV6-1 to TRBJ2-3; 12 bases line up with TRBD2. Germline lookup yields CDR1 MNHNS and CDR2 SASEGT. The CDR3 is 17 amino acids. Unmatched junction bases numbered 8, after V lost 4 bases and J lost 3 bases. This CDR3 is CASSGSTSGSQTDTQYF. CDR3 nucleotides: TGTGCCAGCAGTGGATCGACTAGCGGGAGTCAAACAGATACGCAGTATTTT.

For the CDR3, the DNA is TGTGCCAGCAGTGAATCGTCCCCCGAGCAGTACTTC. It translates to CASSESSPEQYF. The rearrangement joins TRBV25-1 to TRBJ2-7; D is unclear. CDR3 length equals 12 residues. Trimming shortened V by 1 base and J by 6 bases, and 7 bases separated the two germline ends. Germline V CDR1 and CDR2: MGHDK, SYGVNS.

The V and J genes are TRBV14 and TRBJ2-3; unclear D gene. Trimming cost V 0 bases and J 8 bases, with 12 bases left between them. Germline V lookup: CDR1 SGHDN, CDR2 FVKESK. The CDR3 totals 14 residues. CDR3 region: CASSQDVHLGTQYF. CDR3 nucleotide sequence: TGTGCCAGCAGCCAAGACGTCCATCTAGGTACGCAGTATTTT. Combining the CDR3 with reference TRBV14 and TRBJ2-3 gives the whole variable domain EAGVTQFPSHSVIEKGQTVTLRCDPISGHDNLYWYRRVMGKEIKFLLHFVKESKQDESGMPNNRFLAERTGGTYSTLKVQPAELEDSGVYFCASSQDVHLGTQYFGPGTRLTVL.

This clone was seen just once. The rearrangement joins TRBV5-1 to TRBJ2-5, with D perhaps TRBD1 (5 bases). Trimming left V 5 bases short and J 1 base short, with 12 bases between. The CDR3 length is 14 residues. Germline CDR1 and CDR2: SGHRS and YFSETQ. CDR3 residues: CASRASTVQETQYF. Here the CDR3 DNA reads TGCGCCAGCAGGGCATCGACAGTCCAAGAGACCCAGTACTTC.

This clone was picked up one time. The chain carries TRBV28 and TRBJ1-6; possible D gene TRBD1, 5 bases. The CDR3 has 15 residues. The V end was cut by 6 bases, the J end by 10 bases, with 19 bases between. Germline assignment: CDR1 MDHEN and CDR2 SYDVKM. CDR3: CASRAPPGGRSPLHF. Written as DNA, the CDR3 is TGTGCCAGCAGAGCCCCCCCCGGGGGGAGGTCACCCCTCCACTTT.

The rearrangement uses TRBV7-8 and TRBJ2-1; D ambiguous. The CDR3 consists of 17 residues. Trimming took off 4 bases at V and 4 bases at J, with 20 bases between the two ends. The germline CDR1 and CDR2 sequences are SGHVS and FQNEAQ. For the CDR3, the DNA is TGTGCCAGCAGCTCAAGTGTGAGAAGCGACCTTTACAATGAGCAGTTCTTC. This encodes CASSSSVRSDLYNEQFF. Full variable domain (missing parts from reference TRBV7-8 and TRBJ2-1): GAGVSQSPRYKVAKRGQDVALRCDPISGHVSLFWYQQALGQGPEFLTYFQNEAQLDKSGLPSDRFFAERPEGSVSTLKIQRTQQEDSAVYLCASSSSVRSDLYNEQFFGPGTRLTVL.

V and J are TRBV2 and TRBJ2-7; a weak D match, TRBD1 (6 bases). This CDR3 is built from 12 residues. The germline CDR1 and CDR2 sequences are SNHLY and FYNNEI. Trimming pared 7 bases from V and 1 base from J, leaving 8 bases between. This chain's CDR3 is CASTGESYEQYF. CDR3 bases: TGTGCCAGCACAGGGGAGTCCTACGAGCAGTACTTC.

In this sample, this clone turned up once. The chain recombines TRBV2 with TRBJ1-1, with 8 bases that match TRBD1. Germline V gives CDR1 SNHLY, CDR2 FYNNEI. J lost 4 bases, V lost 3 bases, and 7 bases had no gene match. The CDR3 is 15 residues long. In DNA form, the CDR3 reads TGTGCCAGCAGTGATCGCAGGGGGCGCGGCACTGAAGCTTTCTTT. Translating gives CASSDRRGRGTEAFF.

CDR3 region: CASSSGTMKLSAFF. The CDR3 DNA reads as TGTGCCAGCAGTTCCGGGACAATGAAGCTTTCGGCTTTCTTT. V gene TRBV2 combines with J gene TRBJ1-1; D is possibly TRBD1 (6 bases). Germline CDR1 and CDR2: SNHLY and FYNNEI. The CDR3 contains 14 residues. V shed 5 bases and J shed 11 bases, with 21 bases lying between them.

The V and J genes are TRBV27 and TRBJ1-1; 7 bases align to TRBD1. CDR1 is MNHEY and CDR2 is SMNVEV in the germline V gene (reference sequence). Unmatched junction bases numbered 8, after V lost 6 bases and J lost 7 bases. The length of the CDR3 is 13 residues. The CDR3 protein is CASSPEAGGEAFF. The CDR3 region has the DNA TGTGCCAGCAGCCCCGAGGCAGGGGGTGAAGCTTTCTTT.

This chain links TRBV28 with TRBJ1-2; 9 bases map to TRBD1. The CDR3 extends over 17 amino acids. CDR1 and CDR2 (germline): MDHEN, SYDVKM. The V and J ends lost 6 bases and 3 bases, in that order; junction bases with no gene match: 14. The CDR3 protein is CASRTESGTGYYYGYTF. The CDR3 DNA is TGTGCCAGCAGAACCGAGTCCGGGACAGGGTACTACTATGGCTACACCTTC.

This clone was recorded once. The genes are TRBV2 and TRBJ2-5, with TRBD2 identical over 8 bases. CDR3 length equals 13 residues. The V segment lost 6 bases and the J segment 9 bases; nucleotides outside the gene matches: 9. Per germline, CDR1 SNHLY and CDR2 FYNNEI. CDR3 sequence: CASSNGGASAQYF. The CDR3 region has the DNA TGTGCCAGCAGCAACGGGGGGGCTTCGGCCCAGTACTTC.

The chain recombines TRBV11-2 with TRBJ2-1; a possible D gene is TRBD2 (8 bases). V was shortened by 2 bases and J by 0 bases, with 17 bases between the two germline ends. The germline CDR1 and CDR2 sequences are SGHAT and FQNNGV. The CDR3 is made up of 18 amino acids. The CDR3 sequence: CASSLRAGGQSSYNEQFF. CDR3 nucleotide sequence: TGTGCCAGCAGCTTAAGGGCGGGGGGACAGAGCTCCTACAATGAGCAGTTCTTC.

The gene calls are TRBV5-4 and TRBJ2-4; D is uncertain. The V end lost 0 bases, the J end lost 5 bases, and 6 bases lay between the germline ends. CDR3 size: 13 residues. CDR1 is SGHNT, CDR2 YYREEE, per germline (reference sequence). The CDR3: CASSLDSQNIQYF. Here the CDR3 DNA reads TGTGCCAGCAGCTTGGATTCTCAAAACATTCAGTACTTC.

The V gene is TRBV5-1, the J gene TRBJ1-2; 8 bases map to TRBD1. CDR3 size: 14 residues. Trimming removed 2 bases from V and 6 bases from J; junction bases left unmatched: 6. The V gene's germline CDR1 is SGHRS and CDR2 YFSETQ. CDR3 coding DNA: TGCGCCAGCAGCTTAACAGAACAGGGGGATGGCTACACCTTC. It yields the protein CASSLTEQGDGYTF.

This clone has just a few counts. V usage is TRBV19 and J usage is TRBJ2-5, with 7 bases fitting TRBD2. Germline assignment: CDR1 LNHDA and CDR2 SQIVND (reference sequence). Trimming removed 2 bases from V and 1 base from J; junction bases left unmatched: 4. The CDR3 covers 15 residues. CDR3 DNA: TGTGCCAGTAGTATACCCTCGGGGGGCCAAGAGACCCAGTACTTC. Protein: CASSIPSGGQETQYF.

The J gene is TRBJ2-5, the V gene TRBV5-1; TRBD2 agrees at 8 bases. This CDR3 spans 14 amino acids. V lost 9 bases and J lost 3; bases outside the gene matches: 10. Germline V lookup: CDR1 SGHRS, CDR2 YFSETQ. The CDR3 DNA sequence: TGCGCCACCTCGGGACTAGGGGGGGAAGAGACCCAGTACTTC. Translation gives CATSGLGGEETQYF.

J is TRBJ1-4 and V is TRBV11-3; 8 nucleotides align to TRBD1. The junction had 14 bases not matched to a gene; V was cut back by 3 bases and J by 8 bases. CDR3 size: 17 residues. Germline V gene data show CDR1 as SGHNT and CDR2 as YENEEA. The DNA for the CDR3 is TGTGCCAGCAGCTTCGGCAGACAGGGGCGGGGAAGCGAAAAACTGTTTTTT. Its translation is CASSFGRQGRGSEKLFF.